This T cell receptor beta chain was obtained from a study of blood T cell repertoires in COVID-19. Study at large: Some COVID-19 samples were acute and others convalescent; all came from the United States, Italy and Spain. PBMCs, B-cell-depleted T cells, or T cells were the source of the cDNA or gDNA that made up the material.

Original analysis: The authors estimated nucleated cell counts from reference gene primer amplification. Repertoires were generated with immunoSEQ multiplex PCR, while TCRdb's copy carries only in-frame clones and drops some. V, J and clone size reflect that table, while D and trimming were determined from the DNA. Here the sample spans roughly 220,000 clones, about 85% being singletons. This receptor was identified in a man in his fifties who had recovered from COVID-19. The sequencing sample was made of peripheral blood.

CDR3 sequence (DNA): TGTGCCAGCAGATTCGACTCGGCGGGCAATCAGCCCCAGCATTTT. Amino acid sequence: CASRFDSAGNQPQHF. V is TRBV6-5 and J is TRBJ1-5; D not certain. The CDR3 length is 15 residues. The germline CDR1 and CDR2 sequences are MNHEY and SVGAGI. V shed 6 bases and J shed 2 bases, with 14 bases lying between them.